This TCR beta chain was identified during a study of blood T cell repertoires in COVID-19. The repertoire was sequenced with immunoSEQ multiplex PCR; TCRdb's copy has only in-frame clones and lacks some. The table includes fewer than 350,000 clones, around 84% detected once. CDR3 size: 14 residues. V was shortened by 5 bases and J by 2 bases, with 10 bases between the two germline ends. The V gene's germline CDR1 is ENHRY and CDR2 SYGVKD. This clonotype originated in a woman in her forties or fifties who had recovered from COVID-19. Sequenced material: PBMCs or T cells enriched from blood (not recorded which). The rearrangement links TRBV10-3 to TRBJ2-1, with D maybe TRBD2 (5 bases). The CDR3 spells CAISREFAYNEQFF. The DNA of the CDR3 is TGTGCCATCAGTAGGGAGTTTGCCTACAATGAGCAGTTCTTC.